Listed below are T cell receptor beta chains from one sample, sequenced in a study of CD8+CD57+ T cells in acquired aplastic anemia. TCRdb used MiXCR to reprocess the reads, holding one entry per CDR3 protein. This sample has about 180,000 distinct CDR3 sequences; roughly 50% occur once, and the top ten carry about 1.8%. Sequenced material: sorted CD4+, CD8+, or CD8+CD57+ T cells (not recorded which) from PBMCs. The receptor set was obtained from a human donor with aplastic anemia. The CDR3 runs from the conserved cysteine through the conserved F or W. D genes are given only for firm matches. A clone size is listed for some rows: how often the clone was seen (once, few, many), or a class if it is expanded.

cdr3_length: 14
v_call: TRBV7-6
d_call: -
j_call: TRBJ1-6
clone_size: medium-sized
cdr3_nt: TGTGCCAGCAGCTTAGGACCACAGGGTTCACCCCTCCACTTT
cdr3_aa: CASSLGPQGSPLHF

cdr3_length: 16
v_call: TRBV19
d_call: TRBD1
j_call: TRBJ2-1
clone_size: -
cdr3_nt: TGTGCCAGTAGTATATCCCACAGGGGGCGCCACAATGAGCAGTTCTTC
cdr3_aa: CASSISHRGRHNEQFF

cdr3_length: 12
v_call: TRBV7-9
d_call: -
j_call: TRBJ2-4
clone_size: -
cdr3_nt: TGTGCCAGCAGCTCACAGGGAGACATTCAGTACTTC
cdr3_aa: CASSSQGDIQYF

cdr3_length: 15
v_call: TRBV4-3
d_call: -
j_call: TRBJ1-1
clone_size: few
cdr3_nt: TGCGCCAGCAGCCAAGGACCGGGAAAGAACACTGGAGCTTTCTTT
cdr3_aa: CASSQGPGKNTGAFF

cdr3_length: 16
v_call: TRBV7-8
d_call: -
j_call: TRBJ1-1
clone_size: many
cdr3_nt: TGTGCCAGCAGCAGCCCTGGGGGGAACATGAACACTGAAGCTTTCTTT
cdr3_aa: CASSSPGGNMNTEAFF

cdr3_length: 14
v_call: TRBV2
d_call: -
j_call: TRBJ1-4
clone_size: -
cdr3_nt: TGTGCCAGCAGTGTTGGGATACTGAATGAAAAACTGTTTTTT
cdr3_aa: CASSVGILNEKLFF

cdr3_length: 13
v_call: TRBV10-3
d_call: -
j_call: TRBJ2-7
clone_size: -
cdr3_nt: TGTGCCAGCAGTCTTGTAGGTGTCTACGAGCAGTACTTC
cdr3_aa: CASSLVGVYEQYF

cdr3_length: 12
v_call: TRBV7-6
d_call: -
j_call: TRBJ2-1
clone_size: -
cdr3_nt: TGTGACAGCAGCTTAGGCATCTATGAGCAGTTCTTC
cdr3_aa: CDSSLGIYEQFF

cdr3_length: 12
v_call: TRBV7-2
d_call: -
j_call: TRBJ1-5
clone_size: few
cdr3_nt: TGTGCCAGCACCCGGGCTGGTTCGCCCCAGCATTTT
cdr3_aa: CASTRAGSPQHF

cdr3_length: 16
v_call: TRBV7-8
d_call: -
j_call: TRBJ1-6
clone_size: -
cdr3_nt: TGTGCCAGCAGCCCCGATACCACGAATTTTAATTCACCCCTCCACTTT
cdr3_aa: CASSPDTTNFNSPLHF

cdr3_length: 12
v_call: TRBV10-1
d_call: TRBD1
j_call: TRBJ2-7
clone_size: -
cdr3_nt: TGCGCCATAACGACAGGGCCCTACGAGCAGTACTTC
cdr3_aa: CAITTGPYEQYF